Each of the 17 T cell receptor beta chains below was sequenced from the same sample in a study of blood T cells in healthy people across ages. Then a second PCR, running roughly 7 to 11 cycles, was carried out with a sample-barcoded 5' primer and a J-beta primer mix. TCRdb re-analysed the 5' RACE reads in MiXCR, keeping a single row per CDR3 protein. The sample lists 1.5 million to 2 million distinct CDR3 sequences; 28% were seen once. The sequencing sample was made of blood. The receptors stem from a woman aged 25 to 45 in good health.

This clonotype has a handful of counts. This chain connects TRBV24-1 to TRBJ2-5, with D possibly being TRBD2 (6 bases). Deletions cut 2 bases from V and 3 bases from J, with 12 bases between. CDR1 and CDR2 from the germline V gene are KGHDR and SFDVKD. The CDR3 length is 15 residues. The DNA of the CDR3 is TGTGCCACCAGTGATTCCGGGACTGGGAAAGAGACCCAGTACTTC. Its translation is CATSDSGTGKETQYF.

DNA of the CDR3: TGTGCCAGCAGCTTAGAGGCCAGCGGGGTATACAATGAGCAGTTCTTC. Amino acid sequence: CASSLEASGVYNEQFF. The rearrangement links TRBV11-2 to TRBJ2-1; 7 positions agree with TRBD2. V lost 0 bases, J lost 4 bases, and 6 bases stayed unmatched. Germline-derived CDR1 and CDR2 are SGHAT and FQNNGV. The length of the CDR3 is 16 residues.

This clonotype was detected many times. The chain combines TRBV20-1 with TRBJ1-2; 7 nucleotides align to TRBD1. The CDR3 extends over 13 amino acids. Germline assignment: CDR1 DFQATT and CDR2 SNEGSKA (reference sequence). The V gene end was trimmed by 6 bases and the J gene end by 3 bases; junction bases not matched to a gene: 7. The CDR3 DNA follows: TGCAGTGCGCTCGACAGGGACGACTATGGCTACACCTTC. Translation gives CSALDRDDYGYTF.

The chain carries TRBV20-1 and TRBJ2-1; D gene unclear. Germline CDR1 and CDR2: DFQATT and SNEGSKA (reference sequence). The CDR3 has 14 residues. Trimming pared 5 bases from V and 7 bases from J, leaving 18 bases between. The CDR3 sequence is CSAEWRLKTNEQFF. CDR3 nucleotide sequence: TGCAGTGCTGAGTGGCGGCTTAAGACGAATGAGCAGTTCTTC.

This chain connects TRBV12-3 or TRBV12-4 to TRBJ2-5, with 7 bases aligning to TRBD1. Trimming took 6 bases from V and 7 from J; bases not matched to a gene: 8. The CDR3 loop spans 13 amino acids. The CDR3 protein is CASSLGTAVTQYF. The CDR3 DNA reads TGTGCCAGCAGCCTTGGGACAGCAGTGACCCAGTACTTC.

The CDR3 nucleotides read TGTGCCAGCAGATTGGGGCGAACTGGCAATCAGCCCCAGCATTTT. Its translation is CASRLGRTGNQPQHF. The chain uses TRBV12-3 or TRBV12-4 and TRBJ1-5, with D possibly TRBD1 on 5 matching bases. Trimming took off 6 bases at V and 2 bases at J, with 14 bases between the two ends. The CDR3 consists of 15 residues.

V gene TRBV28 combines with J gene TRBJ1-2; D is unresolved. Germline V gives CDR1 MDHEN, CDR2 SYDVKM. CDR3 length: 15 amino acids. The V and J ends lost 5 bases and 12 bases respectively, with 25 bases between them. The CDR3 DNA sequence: TGTGCCAGCAGTGGGTGGCAACGGGTTGGCTTTTTCCACACCTTC. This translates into CASSGWQRVGFFHTF.

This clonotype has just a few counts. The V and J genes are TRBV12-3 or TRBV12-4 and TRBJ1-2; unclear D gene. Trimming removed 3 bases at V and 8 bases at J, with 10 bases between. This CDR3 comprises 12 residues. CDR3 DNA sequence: TGTGCCAGCAGTTTTCCAGGAAGAGGCTACACCTTC. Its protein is CASSFPGRGYTF.

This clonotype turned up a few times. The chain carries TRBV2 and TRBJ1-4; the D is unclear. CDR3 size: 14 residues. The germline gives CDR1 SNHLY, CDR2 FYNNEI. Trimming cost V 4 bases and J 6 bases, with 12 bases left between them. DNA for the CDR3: TGTGCCAGCAGTGTCGAGACGGACCATGAAAAACTGTTTTTT. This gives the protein CASSVETDHEKLFF.

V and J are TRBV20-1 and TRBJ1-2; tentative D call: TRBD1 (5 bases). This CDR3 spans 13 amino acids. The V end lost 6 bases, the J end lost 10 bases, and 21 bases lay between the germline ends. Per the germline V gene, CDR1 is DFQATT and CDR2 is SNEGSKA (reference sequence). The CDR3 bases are TGCAGTGCCCTGCCCCCCGGGACCAGGGTCTACACCTTC. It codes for CSALPPGTRVYTF.

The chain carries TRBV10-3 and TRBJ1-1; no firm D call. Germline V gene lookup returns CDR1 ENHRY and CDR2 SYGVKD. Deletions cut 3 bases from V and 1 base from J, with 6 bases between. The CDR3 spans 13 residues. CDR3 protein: CAISEDENTEAFF. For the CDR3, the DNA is TGTGCCATCAGTGAAGATGAGAACACTGAAGCTTTCTTT.

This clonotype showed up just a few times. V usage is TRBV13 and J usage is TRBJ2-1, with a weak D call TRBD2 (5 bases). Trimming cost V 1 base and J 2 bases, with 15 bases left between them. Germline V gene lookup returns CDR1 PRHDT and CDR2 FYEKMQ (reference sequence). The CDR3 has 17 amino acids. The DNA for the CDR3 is TGTGCCAGCAGCTTAGTTTTCGGGGATAGGCCCTACAATGAGCAGTTCTTC. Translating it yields CASSLVFGDRPYNEQFF.

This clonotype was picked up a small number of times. This CDR3 is CASSYSGQRGEQYF. The CDR3 nucleotides are TGTGCCAGCAGTTACTCCGGACAGAGGGGTGAGCAGTACTTC. V is TRBV6-5 and J is TRBJ2-7, with a weak D call TRBD1 (6 bases). Germline V CDR1 and CDR2: MNHEY, SVGAGI. Trimming stripped 0 bases from V and 7 bases from J, with 13 bases between. The CDR3 length is 14 residues.

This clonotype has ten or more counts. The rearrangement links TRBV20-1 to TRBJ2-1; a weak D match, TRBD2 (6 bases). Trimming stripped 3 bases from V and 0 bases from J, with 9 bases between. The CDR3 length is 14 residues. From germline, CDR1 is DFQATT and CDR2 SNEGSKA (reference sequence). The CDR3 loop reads CSARVGGSYNEQFF. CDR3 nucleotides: TGCAGTGCTAGGGTGGGGGGCTCCTACAATGAGCAGTTCTTC.

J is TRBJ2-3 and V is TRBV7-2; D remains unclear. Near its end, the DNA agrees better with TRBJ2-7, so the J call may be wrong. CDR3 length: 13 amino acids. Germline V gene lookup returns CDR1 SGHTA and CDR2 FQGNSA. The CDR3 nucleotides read TGTGCCAGCAGCTTGCCTAGAGTCGGCGAGCAGTACGTC. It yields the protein CASSLPRVGEQYV.

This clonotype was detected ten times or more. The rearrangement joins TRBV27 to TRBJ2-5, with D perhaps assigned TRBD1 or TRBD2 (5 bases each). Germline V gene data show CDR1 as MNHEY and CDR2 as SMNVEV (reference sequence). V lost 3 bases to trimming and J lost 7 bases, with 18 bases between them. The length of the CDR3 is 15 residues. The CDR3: CASSFGAGRGGTQYF. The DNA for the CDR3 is TGTGCCAGCAGTTTTGGGGCGGGTCGAGGAGGGACCCAGTACTTC.

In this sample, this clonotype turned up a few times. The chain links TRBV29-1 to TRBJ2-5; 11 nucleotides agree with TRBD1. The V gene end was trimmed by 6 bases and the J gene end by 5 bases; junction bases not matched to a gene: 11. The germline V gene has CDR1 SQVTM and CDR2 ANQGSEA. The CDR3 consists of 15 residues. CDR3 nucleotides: TGCAGCGTATGGGGGACAGGGGGTTTTCTGGAGACCCAGTACTTC. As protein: CSVWGTGGFLETQYF. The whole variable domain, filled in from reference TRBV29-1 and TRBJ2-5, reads SAVISQKPSRDICQRGTSLTIQCQVDSQVTMMFWYRQQPGQSLTLIATANQGSEATYESGFVIDKFPISRPNLTFSTLTVSNMSPEDSSIYLCSVWGTGGFLETQYFGPGTRLLVL.